Given below is one T cell receptor beta chain in context. Its target is not known. TCRdb's table, derived via immunoSEQ multiplex PCR, lists solely in-frame clones and lacks some. The sample shows 2 million to 2.5 million clones, 90% to 97% of them seen only once. The V and J ends lost 1 base and 1 base respectively, with 13 bases between them. The CDR3 covers 17 residues. Germline V gene lookup returns CDR1 SEHNR and CDR2 FQNEAQ (reference sequence). These data come from a study of shared clonotypes between healthy human individuals. All the donors were Caucasian adults who lived in Nashville, Tennessee. The authors divided CD4+ cells into CD45RA+ naive and CD45RA-negative memory subsets. The study's findings and limits: The diversity represented, both genetic and in exposure history, was limited by few donors.

Sequences were obtained from naive CD4+ T cells sorted from blood. Indicated subset: CD45RA+ positively selected. The clonotype was recovered from a young man in good health. This chain links TRBV7-9 with TRBJ2-2; D is possibly TRBD1 (5 bases). The CDR3 loop is CASSLVRRQGNTGELFF. CDR3 in DNA: TGTGCCAGCAGCTTAGTGCGTCGGCAGGGGAACACCGGGGAGCTGTTTTTT.